This T cell receptor (beta chain) is from a study of CD8+ T cells in alopecia areata. Study-wide findings and caveats: In scalp and blood, many expanded lesional clones persisted during tofacitinib. Normal-skin resident alphabeta T cells also appear among scalp sample sequences.

As to treatment: oral pan-JAK inhibitor, 5-10 mg twice daily. Collected material from alopecia areata patients comprised lesional scalp punch biopsies and peripheral blood. cDNA reverse transcribed from extracted RNA served as the sequencing template. Libraries were prepared by immunoSEQ multiplex PCR; TCRdb keeps only in-frame clonotypes and omits some of them. The table has hundreds of thousands of clones, more than 60% seen once. As to this clone: Its antigen is undetermined.

The sequence came from a human donor with alopecia areata. The sample was CD4+ T cells sorted from blood, taken around week 42, from a patient treated with tofacitinib.

CDR3: CASSLTGTGAEQYF. DNA of the CDR3: TGTGCCAGCAGCTTAACCGGGACAGGAGCCGAGCAGTACTTC. V gene TRBV7-2 combines with J gene TRBJ2-7; 8 bases agree with TRBD1. Germline V gene data show CDR1 as SGHTA and CDR2 as FQGNSA. The V and J ends lost 2 bases and 6 bases, in that order; junction bases with no gene match: 6. The CDR3 consists of 14 residues.